One sample yielded the 32 T cell receptor beta chains listed below, sequenced in a study of T cells in Graves' hyperthyroidism and ophthalmopathy. RNA transcripts served as the template for amplifying TCR beta CDR3 regions. First-round RT-PCR of the TCR CDR3 relied on the HTBI primer set. TCRdb reprocessed the multiplex PCR reads via MiXCR and lists one record per CDR3 protein. The table has 730,000 or so distinct CDR3 sequences, around 20% seen once; the top ten hold roughly 17%. The sequenced material came from blood. These receptors were taken from a woman in her 50s with Graves' hyperthyroidism that later progressed to Graves' ophthalmopathy.

The genes are TRBV5-1 and TRBJ2-5; the D is unclear. With 4 bases removed from V and 5 bases from J, the gap between germline ends came to 9 bases. The CDR3 covers 12 residues. Germline loops: CDR1 SGHRS, CDR2 YFSETQ. The CDR3 sequence: CASSTDGETQYF. The DNA of the CDR3 is TGCGCCAGCAGCACAGACGGGGAGACCCAGTACTTC.

The J gene is TRBJ1-5, the V gene TRBV15; D perhaps matches TRBD1 (6 bases). Trimming removed 3 bases from V and 9 bases from J, with 15 bases in between. The germline CDR1 and CDR2 sequences are LNHNV and YYDKDF (reference sequence). The CDR3 extends over 14 amino acids. The CDR3 DNA reads as TGTGCCACCAGCAGGGACACAGGGATACGGCCCCAGCATTTT. The encoded protein is CATSRDTGIRPQHF.

V gene TRBV29-1 combines with J gene TRBJ1-2, with 9 nucleotides matching TRBD1. The V gene end was trimmed by 6 bases and the J gene end by 1 base; junction bases not matched to a gene: 6. This CDR3 has 14 residues. CDR1 is SQVTM and CDR2 is ANQGSEA in the germline V gene. DNA for the CDR3: TGCAGCGTGGTCGGACAGGGGCTTAACTATGGCTACACCTTC. This encodes CSVVGQGLNYGYTF.

The chain joins TRBV20-1 to TRBJ1-1, with D maybe TRBD1 (6 bases). The CDR3 length is 15 residues. Trimming removed 7 bases from V and 8 bases from J, with 26 bases in between. Germline V gives CDR1 DFQATT, CDR2 SNEGSKA (reference sequence). This CDR3 reads CSGNWGAKLSLEAFF. In DNA form, the CDR3 reads TGCAGTGGCAACTGGGGGGCCAAGCTTAGCCTGGAAGCTTTCTTT.

This clonotype was detected a few times. J is TRBJ1-6 and V is TRBV7-2; tentative D call: TRBD1 (5 bases). This CDR3 region has 14 residues. Per germline, CDR1 SGHTA and CDR2 FQGNSA. V lost 8 bases and J lost 9, with 17 bases in between. Here the CDR3 reads CASALGPRSSPLHF. CDR3 in DNA: TGTGCCAGCGCCTTGGGGCCCCGAAGTTCACCCCTCCACTTT.

On this clonotype itself: One end of the junction fails to match germline, which may point to a read error. This rearrangement joins TRBV5-1 to TRBJ1-5; D gene ambiguous. This CDR3 is built from 13 residues. Looked up from germline, CDR1 is SGHRS and CDR2 is YFSETQ. DNA of the CDR3: TGTGCCAGCAGCTTAACACTCGATCAGCCCCAGCATTTT. Its protein product is CASSLTLDQPQHF.

This clonotype has only a few counts. The CDR3 region has the DNA TGTGCCAGCAGTTTTGGTGACAGATTCTATGGCTACACCTTC. This encodes CASSFGDRFYGYTF. The rearrangement links TRBV27 to TRBJ1-2; D is perhaps TRBD1 (5 bases). Germline CDR1 MNHEY, CDR2 SMNVEV (reference sequence). This CDR3 has 14 amino acids. Trimming removed 3 bases from V and 4 bases from J, with 12 bases in between.

This clonotype turned up a few times. One end of the junction varies from germline; a read error may be responsible. J is TRBJ2-3 and V is TRBV11-2; 9 nucleotides match TRBD2. The germline gives CDR1 SGHAT, CDR2 FQNNGV. The CDR3 totals 15 residues. The CDR3 protein is CAGSLWVASGVTQYF. The DNA for the CDR3 is TGTGCCGGCAGCTTATGGGTTGCTAGCGGGGTTACGCAGTATTTT.

This clonotype was picked up a small number of times. This chain connects TRBV12-3 or TRBV12-4 to TRBJ2-3; no reliable D call. V was shortened by 11 bases and J by 2 bases, with 20 bases between the two germline ends. This CDR3 contains 15 residues. The CDR3 reads CASPKTGGNTDTQYF. In DNA, the CDR3 is TGTGCCTCCCCAAAGACGGGCGGAAACACAGATACGCAGTATTTT.

There are many counts of this clonotype. This chain joins TRBV18 and TRBJ2-5; D possibly matches TRBD1 or TRBD2 (5 bases each). The germline V and J ends were trimmed by 4 bases and 2 bases, with 11 bases remaining between them. CDR3 length equals 14 residues. Per the germline V gene, CDR1 is KGHSH and CDR2 is LQKENI. In DNA form, the CDR3 reads TGTGCCAGCTCACGCCGGGACGGACAAGAGACCCAGTACTTC. Its protein product is CASSRRDGQETQYF.

This clonotype was observed at least ten times. The chain combines TRBV5-4 with TRBJ2-3; unclear D gene. Germline V gene data show CDR1 as SGHNT and CDR2 as YYREEE (reference sequence). The length of the CDR3 is 12 residues. V gave up 3 bases and J gave up 2 bases, with 4 bases separating them. CDR3 coding DNA: TGTGCCAGCAGCTGGTTCACAGATACGCAGTATTTT. Translation gives CASSWFTDTQYF.

Notes on this clonotype: Just one base apart from a much larger clone, this may be a read error. V gene TRBV20-1 combines with J gene TRBJ1-2; D may be TRBD1 (6 bases). The V gene's germline CDR1 is DFQATT and CDR2 SNEGSKA (reference sequence). The V end was cut by 7 bases, the J end by 7 bases, with 22 bases between. CDR3 length: 14 amino acids. CDR3 in DNA: TGCAGTGTCGTGGACAGCCCTATCTTGGGTGGCTACACCTTC. Its protein product is CSVVDSPILGGYTF.

The rearrangement uses TRBV13 and TRBJ2-5; 10 bases map to TRBD1. The CDR3 loop spans 14 amino acids. V shed 5 bases and J 12 bases; nucleotides not matched to a gene: 12. The germline V gene encodes CDR1 PRHDT and CDR2 FYEKMQ (reference sequence). For the CDR3, the DNA is TGTGCCAGCAGCACCCGGGACAGGGGCAGGATGAAGTACTTC. Its translation: CASSTRDRGRMKYF.

In this sample, this clonotype turned up a few times. At one of its ends the junction is not consistent with the germline gene, which may arise from a read error. This chain joins TRBV28 and TRBJ1-1; possible D gene TRBD1, 6 bases. Germline CDR1 and CDR2: MDHEN and SYDVKM. CDR3 length equals 14 residues. The CDR3, as DNA: TGTGCCAGCAGCCCAACAGGGATGAACACTGGAGCTTTCTTT. Its translation is CASSPTGMNTGAFF.

This chain links TRBV10-1 with TRBJ2-3; 8 bases map to TRBD2. The CDR3 length is 16 residues. CDR1 and CDR2 (germline): WNHNN, SYGVQD (reference sequence). The J segment lost 2 bases and the V segment lost 0 bases, leaving 4 bases of the junction unmatched. The CDR3 DNA is TGCGCCAGCAGTGAGTCGCGGGGGGCCCTCACAGATACGCAGTATTTT. This encodes CASSESRGALTDTQYF.

This clonotype was seen ten or more times. The chain combines TRBV18 with TRBJ2-1; TRBD1 matches at 7 bases. V lost 3 bases, J lost 3 bases, and 5 bases stayed unmatched. The CDR3 covers 15 residues. Germline V lookup: CDR1 KGHSH, CDR2 LQKENI. CDR3 nucleotide sequence: TGTGCCAGCTCACCGTCGGGACAGATCTACAATGAGCAGTTCTTC. Translating it yields CASSPSGQIYNEQFF.

The chain links TRBV19 to TRBJ1-2; D not resolved. The germline V and J ends were trimmed by 4 bases and 2 bases, with 17 bases remaining between them. Per the germline V gene, CDR1 is LNHDA and CDR2 is SQIVND (reference sequence). CDR3 size: 16 residues. CDR3 region: CASSTRRWSENYGYTF. The CDR3 nucleotides are TGTGCCAGTAGTACCAGGAGATGGTCTGAGAACTATGGCTACACCTTC.

The sample holds a few counts of this clonotype. This sequence joins TRBV27 and TRBJ2-5; TRBD1 aligns across 11 bases. CDR1 and CDR2 from the germline V gene are MNHEY and SMNVEV (reference sequence). This CDR3 is 15 amino acids long. Trimming took 5 bases from V and 3 from J; bases not matched to a gene: 5. This chain's CDR3 is CASSPLGQGEETQYF. The DNA for the CDR3 is TGTGCCAGCAGTCCCCTGGGACAGGGGGAAGAGACCCAGTACTTC.

This clonotype was recorded many times. The gene calls are TRBV4-2 and TRBJ2-5; 8 bases line up with TRBD2. This CDR3 is built from 15 residues. In germline, CDR1 is LGHNA, CDR2 YNFKEQ. Germline trimming cut 3 bases from V and 1 base from J; bases unmatched to any gene: 4. Here the CDR3 reads CASSHRRGAQETQYF. CDR3 sequence (DNA): TGTGCCAGCAGCCATAGGCGGGGGGCCCAAGAGACCCAGTACTTC.

This clonotype was seen only once. This may arise from a read error, as a much more abundant clone is one base away. V is TRBV6-1 and J is TRBJ1-5; TRBD1 might be the D (5 bases). CDR1 is MNHNS, CDR2 SASEGT, per germline. This CDR3 is built from 13 residues. CDR3 DNA: TGTGCCAGCACCCCGGGACGCAATCAGTCCCAGCATTTT. It is translated as CASTPGRNQSQHF.

The chain uses TRBV20-1 and TRBJ2-3, with D perhaps matching TRBD1 (6 bases). The CDR3 length is 12 residues. Trimming removed 6 bases from V and 5 bases from J, with 12 bases in between. Germline values: CDR1 DFQATT, CDR2 SNEGSKA (reference sequence). The CDR3, as DNA: TGCAGTGCCACTACAGGGCGAGATACGCAGTATTTT. It translates to CSATTGRDTQYF.

This clonotype showed up just a few times. The chain uses TRBV5-6 and TRBJ2-1, with D hard to call. CDR3 length equals 13 residues. V lost 0 bases and J lost 8, with 9 bases in between. The germline V gene has CDR1 SGHDT and CDR2 YYEEEE. CDR3 nucleotide sequence: TGTGCCAGCAGCTTGGGGGGTAGCTATGAGCAGTTCTTC. It codes for CASSLGGSYEQFF.

This clonotype showed up many times. The gene calls are TRBV5-1 and TRBJ2-3; 10 positions match TRBD2. The CDR3 has 18 amino acids. Germline V CDR1 and CDR2: SGHRS, YFSETQ. The V and J ends lost 3 bases and 4 bases, in that order; junction bases with no gene match: 14. The CDR3: CASSSGLTSGVPPDTQYF. CDR3 coding DNA: TGCGCCAGCAGCTCCGGCCTCACTAGCGGGGTTCCACCAGATACGCAGTATTTT.

This clonotype was seen ten or more times. The V call is TRBV2, the J call TRBJ2-3; D is perhaps TRBD1 or TRBD2 (5 bases each). CDR3 size: 15 residues. Germline V gene sequence: CDR1 SNHLY, CDR2 FYNNEI. V dropped 7 bases and J dropped 3 bases, with 17 bases sitting between them. For the CDR3, the DNA is TGTGCCAGCAACCTGGCGGGCAGGGAAACAGATACGCAGTATTTT. Its translation: CASNLAGRETDTQYF.

The gene calls are TRBV29-1 and TRBJ1-1, with D unresolved. CDR1 and CDR2 (germline): SQVTM, ANQGSEA. The CDR3 spans 12 residues. V gave up 0 bases and J gave up 0 bases, with 2 bases separating them. CDR3 loop: CSVEEMNTEAFF. CDR3 coding DNA: TGCAGCGTTGAAGAAATGAACACTGAAGCTTTCTTT.

The V and J genes are TRBV20-1 and TRBJ2-1; D might be TRBD2 (6 bases). Germline CDR1 is DFQATT and CDR2 is SNEGSKA (reference sequence). V lost 5 bases, J lost 12 bases, and 23 bases lay in between. The CDR3 consists of 14 residues. The CDR3 region has the DNA TGCAGTGCTCCCAAGGAGGGATTTTCAACGGGGCAGTTCTTC. It specifies CSAPKEGFSTGQFF.

The V gene is TRBV29-1, the J gene TRBJ2-2; D is undetermined. V lost 3 bases, J lost 0 bases, and 5 bases lay in between. The CDR3 totals 13 residues. Germline V CDR1 and CDR2: SQVTM, ANQGSEA. CDR3 nucleotide sequence: TGCAGCGTTGATCTAGCGAACACCGGGGAGCTGTTTTTT. This translates into CSVDLANTGELFF.

The chain links TRBV20-1 to TRBJ1-2, with D unresolved. Germline CDR1 DFQATT, CDR2 SNEGSKA (reference sequence). Trimming stripped 2 bases from V and 8 bases from J, with 21 bases between. CDR3 length: 15 residues. The CDR3 here is CSARTERGGRDGYTF. The CDR3, as DNA: TGCAGTGCTAGAACAGAGCGCGGCGGACGTGACGGCTACACCTTC.

This clonotype came up a few times. This chain links TRBV27 with TRBJ1-1; D gene uncertain. CDR3 length: 15 residues. V was shortened by 5 bases and J by 3 bases, with 16 bases between the two germline ends. CDR1 MNHEY and CDR2 SMNVEV come from the germline V gene (reference sequence). CDR3 bases: TGTGCCAGCAGTAGACGGACGGCGGGGTACACTGAAGCTTTCTTT. Its protein product is CASSRRTAGYTEAFF.

This clonotype showed up many times. The chain recombines TRBV2 with TRBJ1-1; 10 bases are shared with TRBD1. J gave up 10 bases and V 7 bases, and 12 bases lay outside the gene matches. The CDR3 is made up of 14 amino acids. From germline, CDR1 is SNHLY and CDR2 FYNNEI. The CDR3 loop is CASNMDRGRGRAFF. DNA of the CDR3: TGTGCCAGCAACATGGACAGGGGGAGAGGACGAGCTTTCTTT.

This clonotype has more than one count but fewer than ten. With a much larger clone just one base away, this may be a read error. J is TRBJ2-3 and V is TRBV7-8, with 9 bases fitting TRBD1. This CDR3 comprises 15 residues. Germline CDR1 reads SGHVS; CDR2 reads FQNEAQ. CDR3 bases: TGTGCCGGCAGCCCAGACAGGGGGAGCACAGATACGCAGTATTTT. Its translation is CAGSPDRGSTDTQYF.

The chain couples TRBV7-3 to TRBJ2-3; D might be TRBD1 (5 bases). The CDR3 contains 15 residues. Germline lookup yields CDR1 SGHTA and CDR2 FQGTGA. V dropped 5 bases and J dropped 6 bases, with 18 bases sitting between them. The CDR3 DNA sequence: TGTGCCAGCAGCCAAGTCGGCAGGGAAATGGATACGCAGTATTTT. Its protein is CASSQVGREMDTQYF. Variable domain in full (rest from reference TRBV7-3 and TRBJ2-3): GAGVSQTPSNKVTEKGKYVELRCDPISGHTALYWYRQSLGQGPEFLIYFQGTGAADDSGLPNDRFFAVRPEGSVSTLKIQRTERGDSAVYLCASSQVGREMDTQYFGPGTRLTVL.